This T cell receptor (beta chain) was captured in a study of T cell responses to AZD1222 COVID-19 vaccine. The method was immunoSEQ multiplex PCR; TCRdb's version includes in-frame clones alone and lacks a portion of them. The sample holds 35,000 to 55,000 clones, 65% to 85% seen once. Regarding the study as a whole: Sampled repertoires all dated from after the peak T cell response. A reported finding is that nearly half of spike-specific TCRs target unmutated variant regions.

This clone was found a few times. Its target is not known. The CDR3 length is 12 residues. The specimen was peripheral blood, collected on day 0 of AZD1222 vaccination. The chain carries TRBV21-1 and TRBJ2-7. TRBV21-1 is a listed pseudogene. This TCR derives from an adult in good health. The CDR3: CASSKGGNEQYF. CDR3 coding DNA: TGTGCCAGCAGCAAAGGGGGGAACGAGCAGTACTTC.